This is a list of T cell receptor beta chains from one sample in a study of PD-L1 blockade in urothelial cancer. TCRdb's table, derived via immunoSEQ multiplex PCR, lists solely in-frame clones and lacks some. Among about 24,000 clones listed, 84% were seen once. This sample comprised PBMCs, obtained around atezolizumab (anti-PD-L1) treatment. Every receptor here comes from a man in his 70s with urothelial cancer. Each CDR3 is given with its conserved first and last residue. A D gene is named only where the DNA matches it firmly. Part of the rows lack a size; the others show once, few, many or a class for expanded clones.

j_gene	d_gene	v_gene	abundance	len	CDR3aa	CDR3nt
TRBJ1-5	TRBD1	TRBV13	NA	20	CASSLAASSGGTGWDQPQHF	TGTGCCAGCAGCTTAGCGGCTTCGTCAGGGGGCACGGGGTGGGATCAGCCCCAGCATTTT
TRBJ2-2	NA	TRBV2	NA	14	CASRRLERAGELFF	TGTGCCAGCAGGAGACTAGAGCGGGCCGGGGAGCTGTTTTTT
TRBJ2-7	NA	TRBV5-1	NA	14	CASSLRQVTDEQYF	TGCGCCAGCAGCTTGAGACAGGTGACGGACGAGCAGTACTTC
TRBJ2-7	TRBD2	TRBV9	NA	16	CASSKQAGGDVDEQYF	TGTGCCAGCAGCAAACAAGCGGGAGGGGATGTCGACGAGCAGTACTTC
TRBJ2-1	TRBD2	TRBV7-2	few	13	CASSLGLAADPFF	TGTGCCAGCAGCCTTGGACTAGCGGCCGATCCCTTCTTC
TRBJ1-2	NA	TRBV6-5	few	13	CASRGSGSYGYTF	TGTGCCAGCAGGGGGTCTGGGAGCTATGGCTACACCTTC
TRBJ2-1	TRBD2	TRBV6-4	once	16	CASSDSPSGTYNEQFF	TGTGCCAGCAGTGACTCGCCTAGCGGCACCTACAATGAGCAGTTCTTC
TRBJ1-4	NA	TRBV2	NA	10	CASRTSKLFF	TGTGCCAGCAGGACTTCAAAACTGTTTTTT
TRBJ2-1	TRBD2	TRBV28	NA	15	CASSLAGVGDNEQFF	TGTGCCAGCAGTTTAGCGGGAGTGGGGGACAATGAGCAGTTCTTC
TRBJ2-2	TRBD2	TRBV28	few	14	CASKAGVDTGELFF	TGTGCCAGCAAGGCGGGGGTGGACACCGGGGAGCTGTTTTTT
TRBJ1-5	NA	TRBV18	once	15	CASSPGSQAYQPQHF	TGTGCCAGCTCACCAGGTTCACAGGCTTATCAGCCCCAGCATTTT
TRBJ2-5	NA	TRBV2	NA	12	CASGQGGETQYF	TGTGCCAGCGGGCAGGGTGGGGAGACCCAGTACTTC
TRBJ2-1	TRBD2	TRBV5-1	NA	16	CASSLEGLAGVNEQFF	TGCGCCAGCAGCTTGGAGGGACTAGCGGGAGTTAATGAGCAGTTCTTC
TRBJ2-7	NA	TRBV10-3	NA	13	CAISGTEDYEQYF	TGTGCCATCAGTGGGACAGAGGACTACGAGCAGTACTTC